This T cell receptor (beta chain) came from a study of beta chain features in type 1 diabetes. In the case of this clone: The antigen remains unidentified.

The investigators reverse transcribed all of the isolated RNA, so they sequenced expressed TCRB transcripts. Assay: immunoSEQ multiplex PCR; the TCRdb copy retains only in-frame clones and omits some. The sample lists 160,000 or so clones; around 8.6% were seen once. V trimming: 2 bases; J trimming: 2 bases; junction bases outside the gene matches: 6. CDR3 length equals 16 residues. Germline CDR1 is SGHDN and CDR2 is FVKESK. Regarding the study as a whole: Significant though moderate, a shortening of TCRB CDR3s appeared in all four CD4+ subsets of Type 1 diabetes patients. There were fewer insertions and more deletions at the VDJ junctions of type 1 diabetes patients.

The chain links TRBV14 to TRBJ1-2; 9 bases fit TRBD1. This clonotype was obtained from a woman aged 18 to 35 with type 1 diabetes. The source material was central memory CD4+ T cells from blood. CDR3 sequence reads: CASSQMGGTGNYGYTF. The CDR3, as DNA: TGTGCCAGCAGCCAAATGGGCGGGACAGGGAACTATGGCTACACCTTC. Combining the CDR3 with reference TRBV14 and TRBJ1-2 gives the whole variable domain EAGVTQFPSHSVIEKGQTVTLRCDPISGHDNLYWYRRVMGKEIKFLLHFVKESKQDESGMPNNRFLAERTGGTYSTLKVQPAELEDSGVYFCASSQMGGTGNYGYTFGSGTRLTVV.